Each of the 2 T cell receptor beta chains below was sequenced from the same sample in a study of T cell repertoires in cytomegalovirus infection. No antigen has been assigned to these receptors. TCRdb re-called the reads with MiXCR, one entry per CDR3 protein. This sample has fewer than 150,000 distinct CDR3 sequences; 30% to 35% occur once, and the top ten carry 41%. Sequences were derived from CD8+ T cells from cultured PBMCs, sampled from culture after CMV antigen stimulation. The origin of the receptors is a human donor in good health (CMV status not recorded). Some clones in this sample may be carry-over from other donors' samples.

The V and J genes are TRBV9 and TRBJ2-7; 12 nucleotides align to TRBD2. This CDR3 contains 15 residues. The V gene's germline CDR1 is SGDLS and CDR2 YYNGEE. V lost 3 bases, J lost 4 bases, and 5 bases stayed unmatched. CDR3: CASSETGTSGYEQYF. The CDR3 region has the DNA TGTGCCAGCAGCGAGACCGGGACTAGCGGGTACGAGCAGTACTTC.

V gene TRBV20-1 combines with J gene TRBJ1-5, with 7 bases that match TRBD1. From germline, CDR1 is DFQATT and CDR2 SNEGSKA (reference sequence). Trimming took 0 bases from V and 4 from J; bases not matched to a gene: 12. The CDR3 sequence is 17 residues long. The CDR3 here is CSARDLLGTVNNQPQHF. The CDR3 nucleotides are TGCAGTGCTAGAGACCTCCTCGGGACAGTCAATAATCAGCCCCAGCATTTT.